The 4 T cell receptor beta chains in this list originate from one sample, sequenced in a study of T cell responses to AZD1222 COVID-19 vaccine. Only in-frame clones appear in the TCRdb table, and some are missing; sequencing was by immunoSEQ multiplex PCR. The repertoire holds 86,000 or so clones, with approximately 89% as singletons. Material: peripheral blood, obtained on day 0 of AZD1222 vaccination. The receptor set was obtained from an adult in good health.

As for this clone: Other DNA sequences from this sample encode an identical CDR3 as well. V usage is TRBV5-1 and J usage is TRBJ1-5, with D possibly TRBD1 on 5 matching bases. CDR1 and CDR2 from the germline V gene are SGHRS and YFSETQ. The CDR3 loop spans 14 amino acids. The V gene lost 3 bases and the J gene lost 4 bases, with 11 bases spanning the gap. CDR3 protein: CASSSGQPNQPQHF. The CDR3 nucleotides read TGCGCCAGCAGCTCCGGACAACCGAATCAGCCCCAGCATTTT.

The J gene is TRBJ1-1, the V gene TRBV29-1; D call uncertain. This CDR3 is 15 amino acids long. V was clipped by 4 bases and J by 3 bases, with 18 bases between them. Germline CDR1 is SQVTM and CDR2 is ANQGSEA. The DNA of the CDR3 is TGCAGCGTTGGCGGGCCCCGATCGGGGTACACTGAAGCTTTCTTT. Protein sequence: CSVGGPRSGYTEAFF.

V gene TRBV9 combines with J gene TRBJ2-1; 7 bases agree with TRBD2. Germline CDR1 reads SGDLS; CDR2 reads YYNGEE. This CDR3 is 15 amino acids long. V gave up 3 bases and J gave up 9 bases; unmatched junction bases: 12. CDR3 nucleotides: TGTGCCAGCAGCGCCAGCGGGACCTCCTGGGGTGAGCAGTTCTTC. Amino acid sequence: CASSASGTSWGEQFF.

The chain has TRBV6-1 and TRBJ2-2, with D unclear. CDR1 and CDR2 (germline): MNHNS, SASEGT. The CDR3 is 15 residues long. V lost 1 base and J lost 3, with 9 bases in between. The CDR3 DNA is TGTGCCAGCAGTGAAGACAGAATGTACACCGGGGAGCTGTTTTTT. Translation: CASSEDRMYTGELFF.